Following are 12 T cell receptor beta chains from one sample sequenced in a study of T-cell memory formation after mild COVID-19. In TCRdb, the 5' RACE reads were re-called with MiXCR into one record per CDR3 protein. The sample has 49,000 or so distinct CDR3 sequences, around 7.3% seen once; the top ten hold approximately 1.5%. The sample was PBMCs or a T cell subset sorted from them (not recorded which). The origin of the receptors is a man aged 18 to 29 who had mild COVID-19 (a few samples of this study predate the infection). Cell type and time point are not known.

Only a few counts were recorded for this clonotype. The V call is TRBV9, the J call TRBJ1-1, with D hard to call. This CDR3 has 15 amino acids. Trimming pared 4 bases from V and 0 bases from J, leaving 13 bases between. Germline CDR1 SGDLS, CDR2 YYNGEE. The chain's CDR3 is CASSPRGDLNTEAFF. DNA of the CDR3: TGTGCCAGCAGCCCCCGCGGAGACCTGAACACTGAAGCTTTCTTT.

The chain joins TRBV12-3 or TRBV12-4 to TRBJ1-1, with TRBD1 identical over 8 bases. CDR3 length: 14 residues. J gave up 5 bases and V 2 bases, and 4 bases lay outside the gene matches. This CDR3 is CASSLQGARTEAFF. CDR3 nucleotides: TGTGCCAGCAGTTTACAGGGGGCGCGGACTGAAGCTTTCTTT.

The chain has TRBV12-3 or TRBV12-4 and TRBJ2-2, with TRBD1 matching 8 bases. The CDR3 is 14 amino acids. J lost 4 bases, V lost 6 bases, and 4 bases had no gene match. In DNA form, the CDR3 reads TGTGCCAGCAGAAGACAGGGGATCACCGGGGAGCTGTTTTTT. Translating gives CASRRQGITGELFF.

This clonotype is classed as medium-sized (0.01 to 0.1%). The chain recombines TRBV7-2 with TRBJ2-3; the D gene is possibly TRBD1 (6 bases). This CDR3 is 15 amino acids long. Germline values: CDR1 SGHTA, CDR2 FQGNSA. V was shortened by 1 base and J by 4 bases, with 12 bases between the two germline ends. The CDR3 DNA is TGTGCCAGCAGCTTAGACGGACAGTCCCCAGATACGCAGTATTTT. Amino acid sequence: CASSLDGQSPDTQYF.

This clonotype has at least ten counts. The rearrangement links TRBV9 to TRBJ2-1, with 7 bases that match TRBD1. The trim removed 2 bases at V and 9 bases at J, leaving 8 bases unmatched. Germline loops: CDR1 SGDLS, CDR2 YYNGEE. CDR3 length equals 14 residues. The DNA for the CDR3 is TGTGCCAGCAGCGTGAGACAGGGTTCGGGTGAGCAGTTCTTC. Residues: CASSVRQGSGEQFF.

This clonotype was detected a few times. Sequence at one end of the junction differs from germline and may be a read error. The CDR3 reads CASSLSGTDEF. DNA of the CDR3: TGTGCCAGCAGCTTAAGTGGGACAGACGAATTC. V usage is TRBV7-3 and J usage is TRBJ2-5, with TRBD1 identical over 7 bases. The CDR3 sequence is 11 residues long. In germline, CDR1 is SGHTA, CDR2 FQGTGA.

This rearrangement joins TRBV12-3 or TRBV12-4 to TRBJ2-3; D is perhaps TRBD1 (6 bases). There are 12 residues in the CDR3. V was shortened by 4 bases and J by 4 bases, with 6 bases between the two germline ends. The CDR3 loop is CASSWGPDTQYF. In nucleotides, the CDR3 is TGTGCCAGCAGTTGGGGGCCAGATACGCAGTATTTT.

This clonotype was recorded at least ten times. This chain uses TRBV5-1 with TRBJ2-3; tentatively, D is TRBD2 (6 bases). Per germline, CDR1 SGHRS and CDR2 YFSETQ. This CDR3 has 16 amino acids. V dropped 2 bases and J dropped 5 bases, with 18 bases sitting between them. CDR3 protein: CASSLTSQPTKDTQYF. As DNA, the CDR3 is TGCGCCAGCAGCTTAACTAGCCAGCCGACCAAAGATACGCAGTATTTT.

This clonotype was counted a few times. The genes are TRBV7-9 and TRBJ2-2; TRBD1 is a possible D gene (5 bases). The V gene's germline CDR1 is SEHNR and CDR2 FQNEAQ (reference sequence). The V end lost 5 bases, the J end lost 4 bases, and 14 bases lay between the germline ends. This CDR3 contains 15 residues. The CDR3 reads CASSPMAGITGELFF. The CDR3 DNA follows: TGTGCCAGCAGCCCGATGGCAGGGATCACCGGGGAGCTGTTTTTT.

This clonotype was seen many times. This chain links TRBV6-6 with TRBJ2-1; the match to TRBD2 covers 8 bases. The J segment lost 3 bases and the V segment lost 0 bases, leaving 7 bases of the junction unmatched. Germline CDR1 is MNHNY and CDR2 is SVGAGI (reference sequence). CDR3 length: 17 residues. This CDR3 reads CASSYSSWRGVYNEQFF. CDR3 DNA: TGTGCCAGCAGTTACTCGAGTTGGCGGGGGGTCTACAATGAGCAGTTCTTC.

This clonotype occurred a few times. This chain joins TRBV6-2 or TRBV6-3 and TRBJ2-6, with D possibly called TRBD1 or TRBD2 (5 bases each). This CDR3 has 15 amino acids. Germline CDR1 reads MNHEY; CDR2 reads SVGEGT. This CDR3 reads CAGQSGRSGANVLTF. The CDR3 nucleotides are TGTGCAGGCCAATCGGGACGATCTGGGGCCAACGTCCTGACTTTC.

This clonotype has more than one count but fewer than ten. This chain connects TRBV5-8 to TRBJ2-7; D not resolved. Germline CDR1 reads SGHTS; CDR2 reads YDEGEE. The germline V and J ends were trimmed by 4 bases and 7 bases, with 9 bases remaining between them. CDR3 length: 11 amino acids. The CDR3 is CASSPLREQYF. CDR3 sequence (DNA): TGTGCCAGCAGCCCCCTTCGTGAGCAGTACTTC.